The entry below gives a single T cell receptor beta chain sequence along with its context. Each CDR3 protein is one row after TCRdb ran MiXCR on the RT-PCR reads. The sample records about 540,000 distinct CDR3 sequences, 20% to 25% being singletons. This specimen belongs to a study of response to subunit inactivated influenza vaccine. The CDR3 extends over 14 amino acids. The V gene's germline CDR1 is SQVTM and CDR2 ANQGSEA. V was cut by 1 base and J by 1 base, with 10 bases left in between. This sample also appeared in a second study, on T cells expressing NK-cell markers. From that second work: It was by 5'RACE template switching with UMIs that TCR beta cDNA was made. Several donors likewise had their CD3+CD56-NKG2C+ fraction led by these clonotypes.

The V call is TRBV29-1, the J call TRBJ1-1; D is ambiguous. Sequenced material: CD4+ T cells sorted from PBMCs, taken approximately 12 days after vaccination. This sequence originates from a man aged 45 to 65 who received an inactivated influenza vaccine. The CDR3 here is CSVEVGSANTEAFF. DNA for the CDR3: TGCAGCGTTGAAGTTGGGAGCGCGAACACTGAAGCTTTCTTT.